This TCR beta chain was recovered during a study of identical twins listed by TCRdb under 2016. With respect to the entire study: The study deep-sequenced TCR alpha and beta repertoires from monozygotic twins, unrelated adults of various ages and cord blood to test whether fetal clonotypes persist. To rule out contamination, replicate twin experiments were performed at different times with different library preparation protocols. Paper-wide results and their limitations: Invariant T cells such as MAIT and iNKT could partly confound zero-insertion analyses, although diverse VJ usage argued against such confounding for most clonotypes. Because the same donors could not be followed over many years, conclusions were based on cross-sectional statistical analysis. Out-of-frame TCR alpha sequences shared between twins showed an excess of low generation-probability sequences compared with coincidental sharing between unrelated individuals. Fewer insertions were carried by abundant cord blood beta clonotypes; a weaker similar trend was observed in young adult naive repertoires, while no such trend was observed in memory repertoires. A weaker excess of twin sharing was found in beta out-of-frame sequences because the signal-to-noise ratio was lowered by fewer shared sequences. Out-of-frame TCR alpha sharing in monozygotic twins was systematically underestimated by recombination models, whereas sharing between unrelated individuals was in agreement with the recombination models.

All donors were healthy Caucasians. Three pairs of female monozygotic twins, all aged roughly 18 to 29 years, were included in the twin cohort. Peripheral blood mononuclear cells were used as the source from which RNA for TCR libraries was isolated. Remarks on this clonotype: What this receptor recognizes is not known. Per-nucleotide qualities are absent, and no much larger clonotype sits a single base away.

Libraries were made using 5' RACE. The sample was run on an Illumina HiSeq 2000. A universal primer binding site was added through template switching, and the final cDNA carried a unique molecular identifier so that TCR cDNA molecules could be counted accurately. First-strand cDNA for TCR alpha and beta chains was synthesized from specific primers in the conserved constant-segment region. To control for contamination, each cDNA library was double barcoded with a SMART-Mk sample barcode plus Illumina barcodes. TruSeq adapter sequences, together with Illumina sample barcodes, were added in two successive PCR steps. The Illumina HiSeq platform was used with custom primers to sequence TCR alpha and beta cDNA libraries. In the original analysis: Raw reads were processed with MiGEC to extract unique molecular identifiers, and MiXCR was used to determine CDR3 positions. Recombination models were inferred per individual with the repgenHMM and IGoR tools using an EM algorithm. Shared clonotypes were analyzed with the tcR package in R, and sharing was normalized by the product of cloneset sizes. Out-of-frame nonproductive sequences were analyzed to study raw recombination free of thymic and clonal selection effects. TCRdb reanalyzed the raw reads on its own, using fastp at Q25 for trimming and MiXCR for clone calling, and kept in-frame beta chains. A single entry per CDR3 protein holds the most common genes and DNA from its merged rows. The V and J calls and clone size are TCRdb's, not the authors'. Within this sample are roughly 720,000 distinct CDR3 sequences, with roughly 20% of them counted one time only. The leading ten clones occupy approximately 14% of the sample.

Clipping removes 5 bases from V and 6 bases from J, with 11 as the unmatched junction base count. Taken from cysteine to phenylalanine, the CDR3 has 18 residues. This entry keeps only the CDR3 DNA: 54 bases, framed from base 1. CDR1 and CDR2 were assigned from the germline V gene (reference sequence) as SGHAT and FQDESV. The same data also contributed to another study, on T cells expressing NK-cell markers. Looking at the second paper: In sorted CD3+CD56+NKG2C+, CD3+CD56+NKG2C- and CD3+CD56-NKG2C+ T-cell subsets from 8 or 9 donors, TCR beta-chain repertoires were profiled. Among the eight sequenced donors, only one was HCMV-seronegative, while the other seven were HCMV-seropositive. To restrict sorting to alphabetaTCR-expressing T cells, an anti-gammadeltaTCR antibody was added in several experiments. In several donors, the dominant CD3+CD56+NKG2C+ clonotypes were found to rank among the top 10 CD8+ clonotypes and to make up about 1.0-7.5% of CD8+ T cells. Those dominant clonotypes were again the most abundant among CD3+CD56-NKG2C+ cells in four donors, at about 28.3-60.1%. Whether the expanded NKG2C-expressing T cell clones were specific for HCMV antigens was left unclear. The study sequenced eight donors, all healthy volunteers chosen at random: three men and five women. HCMV serostatus was determined by detecting HCMV-specific IgG in serum with a commercial ELISA kit. For five or six donors, unsorted PBMC were also used to sequence bulk peripheral blood T-cell repertoires. MIGEC was used to demultiplex reads and group reads by UMI, and MiTCR was used to assemble and quantify clonotypes. Only TCR cDNA sequences supported by at least two reads were kept to exclude erroneous sequences. The tcR package was used for downstream repertoire analysis, and clonotypes were matched across fractions by CDR3 nucleotide sequence plus V segment. VDJmatch was used to annotate antigen specificity against VDJdb, with one amino acid substitution in CDR3 permitted.

Sequenced sample: PBMCs. The sequence came from a woman aged 18 to 35 in good health. Here the chain combines TRBV11-1 and TRBJ2-3, and TRBD2 matches 16 of the central bases. CDR3 region: CASSPLLGLAGGMDTQYF. The nucleotide sequence reads TGTGCCAGCAGCCCCTTGCTGGGACTAGCGGGGGGGATGGATACGCAGTATTTT.